The 21 T cell receptor beta chains reported below all come from one sample, sequenced in a study of cytomegalovirus exposure and HLA in healthy donors. 13 Jbeta primers and 60 Vbeta primers were used for the PCR. Method: immunoSEQ multiplex PCR; TCRdb's copy keeps in-frame clones and lacks some. The sample yields over 200,000 clones, around 80% seen once. The material sequenced was PBMCs. These receptors all stem from a woman in her fifties or sixties in good health and CMV-seropositive.

The genes are TRBV15 and TRBJ2-3, with 9 bases lining up with TRBD2. This CDR3 has 15 amino acids. Germline V gives CDR1 LNHNV, CDR2 YYDKDF (reference sequence). With V trimmed by 0 bases and J by 12 bases, 10 bases remained unmatched. The DNA of the CDR3 is TGTGCCACCAGCAGAGAAAGGGCTAGCGGGGCCGCCCAGTATTTT. It specifies CATSRERASGAAQYF.

The J gene is TRBJ2-1, the V gene TRBV6-5; 8 bases are a match to TRBD2. Germline values: CDR1 MNHEY, CDR2 SVGAGI. The CDR3 has 12 amino acids. V was clipped by 10 bases and J by 10 bases; unmatched bases: 9. The CDR3 sequence: CAIQAGVGEQFF. CDR3 nucleotides: TGTGCCATCCAAGCGGGAGTCGGAGAGCAGTTCTTC.

V gene TRBV11-2 combines with J gene TRBJ2-7, with TRBD2 matching over 9 bases. Germline V gene data show CDR1 as SGHAT and CDR2 as FQNNGV. This CDR3 is 14 amino acids long. V lost 4 bases to trimming and J lost 1 base; unmatched junction nucleotides: 2. This CDR3 reads CASSSTSGSYEQYF. CDR3 bases: TGTGCCAGCAGCTCAACTAGCGGGTCCTACGAGCAGTACTTC.

The rearrangement joins TRBV5-6 to TRBJ2-2; TRBD2 matches at 7 bases. The CDR3 is 15 residues long. Trimming removed 1 base from V and 8 bases from J; junction bases left unmatched: 8. Per germline, CDR1 SGHDT and CDR2 YYEEEE. CDR3 in DNA: TGTGCCAGCAGCTTGACCTCGGGGGGTTTAGGGGAGCTGTTTTTT. This codes for CASSLTSGGLGELFF.

Details on this clone: This sample also contains other DNA sequences that code for the same CDR3. This rearrangement joins TRBV19 to TRBJ2-3, with TRBD2 matching 11 bases. Germline CDR1 reads LNHDA; CDR2 reads SQIVND (reference sequence). The CDR3 runs 14 residues. J lost 1 base, V lost 6 bases, and 0 bases had no gene match. CDR3 nucleotides: TGTGCCAGTAGACTAGCGGGGGGCACAGATACGCAGTATTTT. It yields the protein CASRLAGGTDTQYF.

V gene TRBV30 combines with J gene TRBJ2-7; D unclear. CDR1 and CDR2 (germline): GTSNPN, SVGIG (reference sequence). This CDR3 contains 15 residues. Trimming pared 0 bases from V and 6 bases from J, leaving 18 bases between. The CDR3 DNA is TGTGCCTGGAGTGTACGTTGGCGAGGTGGGTTCGAGCAGTACTTC. Its translation is CAWSVRWRGGFEQYF.

The chain uses TRBV6-5 and TRBJ2-5; D is possibly TRBD1 (6 bases). The J call could be wrong; TRBJ2-7 is a better fit for the DNA end. CDR3 length: 13 amino acids. Germline V gene data show CDR1 as MNHEY and CDR2 as SVGAGI. The CDR3 region has the DNA TGTGCCAGCGGTTGGGGGCGGCCCTACGAGCAGTACTTC. The encoded protein is CASGWGRPYEQYF.

Only a few counts were recorded for this clone. The chain uses TRBV28 and TRBJ1-2; D is unclear. V shed 2 bases and J shed 2 bases, with 3 bases lying between them. This CDR3 contains 12 residues. Germline V gene sequence: CDR1 MDHEN, CDR2 SYDVKM. Here the CDR3 reads CASSLQNYGYTF. The CDR3, as DNA: TGTGCCAGCAGTTTACAGAACTATGGCTACACCTTC.

This chain joins TRBV19 and TRBJ1-1, with 7 bases identical to TRBD1. Germline V gene lookup returns CDR1 LNHDA and CDR2 SQIVND (reference sequence). The CDR3 sequence is 15 residues long. In DNA form, the CDR3 reads TGTTCCGATTTAAACCGTGTAGGGGGCGAAACTGAAGCTTTCTTT. It codes for CSDLNRVGGETEAFF.

The chain recombines TRBV30 with TRBJ1-1, with 7 bases matching TRBD1. J lost 0 bases, V lost 8 bases, and 6 bases had no gene match. The CDR3 has 13 amino acids. Germline V gives CDR1 GTSNPN, CDR2 SVGIG (reference sequence). In DNA, the CDR3 is TGTGCCGGGGACAGATCCATGAACACTGAAGCTTTCTTT. Translation: CAGDRSMNTEAFF.

The chain links TRBV6-4 to TRBJ2-3; 8 nucleotides match TRBD2. V shed 3 bases, J shed 2 bases, and the junction held 7 bases outside the gene matches. The CDR3 consists of 16 residues. Per germline, CDR1 MRHNA and CDR2 SNTAGT. The CDR3 here is CASSEIGGAATDTQYF. The CDR3 coding sequence is TGTGCCAGCAGTGAAATCGGGGGGGCCGCCACAGATACGCAGTATTTT.

V is TRBV28 and J is TRBJ2-7; TRBD1 matches 11 bases. Germline CDR1 and CDR2: MDHEN and SYDVKM. V lost 6 bases, J lost 7 bases, and 11 bases stayed unmatched. The CDR3 length is 15 residues. The CDR3, as DNA: TGTGCCAGCAGCCCTCGGACAGGGGGCCGTTGGGAGCAGTACTTC. Its protein product is CASSPRTGGRWEQYF.

The chain joins TRBV30 to TRBJ2-7, with D perhaps matching TRBD1 (6 bases). V lost 4 bases and J 6 bases, leaving 10 bases between the germline ends. The CDR3 runs 11 residues. The germline gives CDR1 GTSNPN, CDR2 SVGIG (reference sequence). CDR3 region: CAWTTGFEQYF. The CDR3, as DNA: TGTGCCTGGACGACAGGTTTCGAGCAGTACTTC.

This clone was seen only a few times. The V and J genes are TRBV6-6 and TRBJ2-1; possible D gene TRBD2, 7 bases. The CDR3 sequence is 16 residues long. V was pared by 0 bases and J by 11 bases, with 20 bases between. The germline V gene encodes CDR1 MNHNY and CDR2 SVGAGI (reference sequence). CDR3 residues: CASSYSVGGSSGQQFF. The CDR3 DNA reads as TGTGCCAGCAGTTACTCGGTGGGGGGCTCTAGCGGCCAGCAGTTCTTC.

The V call is TRBV27, the J call TRBJ1-3, with 7 positions matching TRBD1. CDR1 and CDR2 from the germline V gene are MNHEY and SMNVEV (reference sequence). After removal of 5 bases from V and 3 bases from J, the junction contained 7 bases not matched to a gene. CDR3 length: 15 residues. For the CDR3, the DNA is TGTGCCAGCAGTGCCAGGGGGAATCTTGGAAACACCATATATTTT. This sequence encodes CASSARGNLGNTIYF.

J is TRBJ2-7 and V is TRBV10-3; D unresolved. Germline CDR1 ENHRY, CDR2 SYGVKD. This CDR3 comprises 14 residues. Trimming cost V 6 bases and J 0 bases, with 12 bases left between them. The CDR3 DNA reads as TGTGCCATCAGCCCGGGTACAAACTCCTACGAGCAGTACTTC. The encoded protein is CAISPGTNSYEQYF.

This clone was detected only a few times. The chain couples TRBV10-3 to TRBJ2-3; 7 bases agree with TRBD2. The CDR3 sequence is 15 residues long. V trimming: 5 bases; J trimming: 0 bases; junction bases outside the gene matches: 5. Germline V gene lookup returns CDR1 ENHRY and CDR2 SYGVKD. The CDR3 sequence: CAISRPGLSTDTQYF. In DNA, the CDR3 is TGTGCCATCAGTCGACCGGGACTAAGCACAGATACGCAGTATTTT.

The chain links TRBV5-1 to TRBJ2-5, with TRBD2 matching over 7 bases. The J call may be wrong; the DNA end is better matched by TRBJ2-7. Germline CDR1 and CDR2: SGHRS and YFSETQ. The CDR3 loop spans 16 amino acids. The DNA of the CDR3 is TGCGCCAGCAGCTTGGTCCGGGGCGGGAGCTCCTACGAGCAGTACTTC. Translated, it gives CASSLVRGGSSYEQYF.

V gene TRBV21-1 combines with J gene TRBJ2-2; the table's TRBD1 call for D was not verified on the DNA. TRBV21-1 corresponds to a pseudogene. CDR3 length equals 15 residues. Here the CDR3 reads CAIRKGQGDTGELFF. The CDR3 region has the DNA TGTGCCATACGAAAGGGACAGGGGGACACCGGGGAGCTGTTTTTT.

The CDR3: CASSLVDRSQETQYF. The CDR3 DNA sequence: TGTGCCAGCAGCTTAGTGGACAGGTCCCAAGAGACCCAGTACTTC. The chain joins TRBV7-2 to TRBJ2-5; 7 bases are a match to TRBD1. Per germline, CDR1 SGHTA and CDR2 FQGNSA. CDR3 length equals 15 residues. The junction had 3 bases not matched to a gene; V was cut back by 1 base and J by 1 base.

This chain connects TRBV18 to TRBJ1-5; 7 bases are a match to TRBD1. Germline assignment: CDR1 KGHSH and CDR2 LQKENI. The CDR3 extends over 15 amino acids. V trimming: 1 base; J trimming: 4 bases; junction bases outside the gene matches: 4. This chain's CDR3 is CASSPQGARNQPQHF. The CDR3 region has the DNA TGTGCCAGCTCACCACAGGGGGCTAGGAATCAGCCCCAGCATTTT.